The clone carrying this T cell receptor beta chain showed up many times. Its specificity is not known. From RNA transcripts, TCR beta CDR3 regions were amplified. Using the HTBI primer set, a first-round RT-PCR was run on the TCR CDR3. TCRdb fed the multiplex PCR reads into MiXCR, producing one record per CDR3 protein. The data contain about half a million distinct CDR3 sequences, about 20% of them seen just once; the ten biggest clones take up approximately 48%. Any patient presenting with uncontrolled infection, other autoimmune disease, pregnancy or lactation was left out. The CDR3 has 16 amino acids. Trimming removed 2 bases from V and 1 base from J; junction bases left unmatched: 5. The germline CDR1 and CDR2 sequences are PRHDT and FYEKMQ (reference sequence). The sample comes from a study of T cells in Graves' hyperthyroidism and ophthalmopathy. The study, taken as a whole, reports: Within blood appeared most thyroid clonotypes that had expanded above 0.001.

The sample comprised blood. This chain uses TRBV13 with TRBJ2-4, with TRBD2 matching 7 bases. This TCR was sampled from a man aged 35 to 55 with Graves' ophthalmopathy. In nucleotides, the CDR3 is TGTGCCAGCAGCTTAACAGCGGGGCCCGCCAAAAACATTCAGTACTTC. Residues: CASSLTAGPAKNIQYF.